This T cell receptor beta chain was sequenced for a study of CD8+ T cells in alopecia areata. Study background: Tofacitinib dosing lasted 6 to 18 months, which was then followed by 6 months off drug. Study conclusions and caveats: Researchers report lesional scalp, most notably alopecia totalis/universalis, outstripped normal scalp in clonality.

Extracted RNA was reverse transcribed into cDNA, the sequencing template. Method: immunoSEQ multiplex PCR; TCRdb's copy keeps in-frame clones and lacks some. The table records 60,000 to 85,000 clones, approximately 66% of them present only once. Treatment given: oral pan-JAK inhibitor, 5-10 mg twice daily. Collected material from alopecia areata patients comprised lesional scalp punch biopsies and peripheral blood. Isolation of CD4+ and CD8+ T cells from PBMCs was achieved by sorting. Germline V lookup: CDR1 SGHTA, CDR2 FQGTGA. The CDR3 runs 17 residues. The V end lost 1 base, the J end lost 4 bases, and 17 bases lay between the germline ends. This clone was detected a few times. Its antigen remains unknown.

Sequencing was performed on CD8+ T cells sorted from blood, taken at week 24, from a patient treated with tofacitinib. The J gene is TRBJ2-1, the V gene TRBV7-3; D is perhaps TRBD1 (5 bases). This receptor was identified in a human donor with alopecia areata. This CDR3 reads CASSLIGPAGSYNEQFF. DNA of the CDR3: TGTGCCAGCAGCTTAATTGGCCCGGCAGGGTCATACAATGAGCAGTTCTTC.